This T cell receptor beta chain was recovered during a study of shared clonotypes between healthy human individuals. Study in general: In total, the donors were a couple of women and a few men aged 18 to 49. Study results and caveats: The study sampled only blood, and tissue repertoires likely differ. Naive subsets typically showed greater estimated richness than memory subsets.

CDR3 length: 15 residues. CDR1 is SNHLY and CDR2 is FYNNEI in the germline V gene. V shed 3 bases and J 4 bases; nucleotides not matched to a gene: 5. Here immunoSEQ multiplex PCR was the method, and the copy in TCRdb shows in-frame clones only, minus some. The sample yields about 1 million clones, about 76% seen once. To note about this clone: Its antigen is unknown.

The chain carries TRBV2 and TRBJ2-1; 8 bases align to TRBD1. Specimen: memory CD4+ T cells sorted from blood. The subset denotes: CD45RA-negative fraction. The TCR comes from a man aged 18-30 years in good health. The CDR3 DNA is TGTGCCAGCAGTGAGGGGCAGGGGGCTTACAATGAGCAGTTCTTC. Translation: CASSEGQGAYNEQFF.